A single sample gave rise to the 30 T cell receptor beta chains below, sequenced in a study of cytomegalovirus exposure and HLA in healthy donors. The PCR was carried out with 60 Vbeta primers and 13 Jbeta primers. Some clones are missing from TCRdb's copy, which holds only in-frame ones; the method was immunoSEQ multiplex PCR. The sample lists some 110,000 clones; roughly 13% were seen once. Sequencing used PBMCs. All receptors come from a man aged 35 to 55 in good health and CMV-seropositive.

This clone has just a few counts. The chain joins TRBV11-3 to TRBJ2-1; 7 positions agree with TRBD2. V gave up 5 bases and J gave up 7 bases; unmatched junction bases: 11. CDR1 is SGHNT, CDR2 YENEEA, per germline. The CDR3 has 15 amino acids. In DNA, the CDR3 is TGTGCCAGCAGCCCCCTAAGCGGGACGTTGAATGAGCAGTTCTTC. Amino acids: CASSPLSGTLNEQFF.

This clone was seen more than once but under ten times. The chain uses TRBV7-9 and TRBJ2-7; TRBD1 matches 8 bases. The V and J ends lost 3 bases and 3 bases, in that order; junction bases with no gene match: 4. Looked up from germline, CDR1 is SEHNR and CDR2 is FQNEAQ (reference sequence). The CDR3 is 14 amino acids. The DNA for the CDR3 is TGTGCCAGCAGCTTTGTGACAGGGGTCTACGAGCAGTACTTC. It yields the protein CASSFVTGVYEQYF.

The V call is TRBV25-1, the J call TRBJ2-5, with TRBD2 identical over 7 bases. Germline assignment: CDR1 MGHDK and CDR2 SYGVNS. The CDR3 is made up of 15 amino acids. V trimming: 4 bases; J trimming: 5 bases; junction bases outside the gene matches: 10. The CDR3 here is CASSVLAGAAETQYF. The CDR3 DNA follows: TGTGCCAGCAGTGTGTTGGCGGGAGCGGCGGAGACCCAGTACTTC. Complete variable domain (other parts from reference TRBV25-1 and TRBJ2-5): EADIYQTPRYLVIGTGKKITLECSQTMGHDKMYWYQQDPGMELHLIHYSYGVNSTEKGDLSSESTVSRIRTEHFPLTLESARPSHTSQYLCASSVLAGAAETQYFGPGTRLLVL.

The chain recombines TRBV7-2 with TRBJ2-7; D might be TRBD2 (6 bases). Germline V CDR1 and CDR2: SGHTA, FQGNSA. With 1 base removed from V and 2 bases from J, the gap between germline ends came to 12 bases. The CDR3 length is 15 residues. CDR3 bases: TGTGCCAGCAGCTTAGGCCGCGGGAAACCCTACGAGCAGTACTTC. The encoded protein is CASSLGRGKPYEQYF.

The table lists this clone with a few counts. This chain links TRBV2 with TRBJ1-4; 8 nucleotides match TRBD1. The CDR3 covers 16 residues. Germline V gene data show CDR1 as SNHLY and CDR2 as FYNNEI. Unmatched junction bases numbered 8, after V lost 0 bases and J lost 8 bases. The DNA for the CDR3 is TGTGCCAGCAGTGAAGCGCTTCAGGGGGCTGGGGAAAAACTGTTTTTT. It specifies CASSEALQGAGEKLFF. Complete variable domain (other parts from reference TRBV2 and TRBJ1-4): EPEVTQTPSHQVTQMGQEVILRCVPISNHLYFYWYRQILGQKVEFLVSFYNNEISEKSEIFDDQFSVERPDGSNFTLKIRSTKLEDSAMYFCASSEALQGAGEKLFFGSGTQLSVL.

The rearrangement uses TRBV5-1 and TRBJ2-3; D might be TRBD1 (5 bases). The CDR3 contains 14 residues. Looked up from germline, CDR1 is SGHRS and CDR2 is YFSETQ. Trimming pared 3 bases from V and 4 bases from J, leaving 12 bases between. The CDR3 sequence: CASSYRRGSDTQYF. As DNA, the CDR3 is TGCGCCAGCAGCTACAGGCGAGGTTCAGATACGCAGTATTTT.

This chain uses TRBV28 with TRBJ2-2, with 10 bases matching TRBD1. Looked up from germline, CDR1 is MDHEN and CDR2 is SYDVKM. The CDR3 has 16 amino acids. Trimming cost V 5 bases and J 7 bases; bases outside gene matches: 10. The CDR3 nucleotides read TGTGCCAGCAGTGGCGGGACAGGGGAGGTAGTCGGGGAGCTGTTTTTT. It codes for CASSGGTGEVVGELFF.

The rearrangement joins TRBV11-2 to TRBJ2-7; TRBD2 aligns across 9 bases. The CDR3 consists of 15 residues. The J segment lost 2 bases and the V segment lost 6 bases, leaving 8 bases of the junction unmatched. Germline values: CDR1 SGHAT, CDR2 FQNNGV. CDR3 amino acids: CASRGRLADTYEQYF. In DNA form, the CDR3 reads TGTGCCAGCAGGGGGAGACTAGCGGATACCTACGAGCAGTACTTC.

This clone has only a few counts. The chain employs TRBV10-1 and TRBJ1-6; TRBD1 agrees at 7 bases. The CDR3 spans 15 residues. The V and J ends lost 3 bases and 9 bases, in that order; junction bases with no gene match: 8. Germline loops: CDR1 WNHNN, CDR2 SYGVQD (reference sequence). Written as DNA, the CDR3 is TGCGCCAGCAGTGAAAACAGGGGAATAGGTTCACCCCTCCACTTT. Residues: CASSENRGIGSPLHF.

This sequence joins TRBV5-1 and TRBJ2-2, with 7 positions matching TRBD1. The CDR3 contains 14 residues. Per the germline V gene, CDR1 is SGHRS and CDR2 is YFSETQ. V lost 0 bases to trimming and J lost 6 bases; unmatched junction nucleotides: 2. CDR3: CASSLDRGSGELFF. CDR3 bases: TGCGCCAGCAGCTTGGACAGGGGCTCCGGGGAGCTGTTTTTT. The variable domain in full, with the rest retrieved from reference TRBV5-1 and TRBJ2-2, is KAGVTQTPRYLIKTRGQQVTLSCSPISGHRSVSWYQQTPGQGLQFLFEYFSETQRNKGNFPGRFSGRQFSNSRSEMNVSTLELGDSALYLCASSLDRGSGELFFGEGSRLTVL.

This chain joins TRBV11-3 and TRBJ1-1; a weak D match, TRBD1 (6 bases). Looked up from germline, CDR1 is SGHNT and CDR2 is YENEEA. The CDR3 length is 14 residues. The V end was cut by 5 bases, the J end by 2 bases, with 12 bases between. The CDR3 reads CASSPTGSNTEAFF. The CDR3 coding sequence is TGTGCCAGCAGCCCCACAGGGAGTAACACTGAAGCTTTCTTT.

This rearrangement joins TRBV27 to TRBJ2-5, with 8 bases matching TRBD1. The trim removed 6 bases at V and 4 bases at J, leaving 4 bases unmatched. There are 13 residues in the CDR3. CDR1 is MNHEY, CDR2 SMNVEV, per germline (reference sequence). Here the CDR3 DNA reads TGTGCCAGCAGCTACACAGGGGGAGAGACCCAGTACTTC. It specifies CASSYTGGETQYF.

The V gene is TRBV18, the J gene TRBJ1-1; 7 nucleotides match TRBD1. Germline values: CDR1 KGHSH, CDR2 LQKENI. Germline trimming cut 4 bases from V and 4 bases from J; bases unmatched to any gene: 9. The CDR3 is 15 residues long. The CDR3 DNA reads as TGTGCCAGCTCACTCAGCACAGGGGTCGGCACTGAAGCTTTCTTT. It yields the protein CASSLSTGVGTEAFF.

The chain employs TRBV11-3 and TRBJ2-1, with TRBD1 as a possible D gene (6 bases). The germline V gene has CDR1 SGHNT and CDR2 YENEEA. The length of the CDR3 is 14 residues. Trimming left V 5 bases short and J 0 bases short, with 8 bases between. The DNA of the CDR3 is TGTGCCAGCAGCGACAGGTTCTCCTACAATGAGCAGTTCTTC. Translating it yields CASSDRFSYNEQFF.

The chain has TRBV5-1 and TRBJ1-5; 7 nucleotides align to TRBD1. V was pared by 4 bases and J by 1 base, with 2 bases of the junction left unmatched. Germline-derived CDR1 and CDR2 are SGHRS and YFSETQ. The CDR3 loop spans 14 amino acids. CDR3 protein: CASSPGQSNQPQHF. DNA for the CDR3: TGCGCCAGCAGCCCGGGACAGAGCAATCAGCCCCAGCATTTT. Full variable domain (rest looked up from reference TRBV5-1 and TRBJ1-5): KAGVTQTPRYLIKTRGQQVTLSCSPISGHRSVSWYQQTPGQGLQFLFEYFSETQRNKGNFPGRFSGRQFSNSRSEMNVSTLELGDSALYLCASSPGQSNQPQHFGDGTRLSIL.

This clone has a handful of counts. The genes are TRBV7-9 and TRBJ2-7; TRBD1 might be the D (6 bases). Germline CDR1 and CDR2: SEHNR and FQNEAQ (reference sequence). V gave up 2 bases and J gave up 5 bases, with 13 bases separating them. This CDR3 contains 14 residues. The CDR3 coding sequence is TGTGCCAGCAGCTTACCCGCAGGGGTCAACGAGCAGTACTTC. Translated: CASSLPAGVNEQYF.

This rearrangement joins TRBV19 to TRBJ2-7, with a weak D call TRBD2 (6 bases). Trimming removed 5 bases at V and 5 bases at J, with 10 bases between. The germline CDR1 and CDR2 sequences are LNHDA and SQIVND (reference sequence). CDR3 length equals 12 residues. CDR3 amino acids: CASSAGIDEQYF. The DNA of the CDR3 is TGTGCCAGTAGTGCGGGGATCGACGAGCAGTACTTC.

V is TRBV6-5 and J is TRBJ1-1, with D hard to call. The ends were cut back, 7 bases at V and 5 bases at J, with 14 bases in the middle. The length of the CDR3 is 13 residues. CDR1 is MNHEY, CDR2 SVGAGI, per germline. CDR3 region: CASKAGHITEAFF. The CDR3 nucleotides read TGTGCCAGCAAGGCGGGTCATATTACTGAAGCTTTCTTT.

The chain carries TRBV28 and TRBJ1-2; no firm D call. CDR1 and CDR2 (germline): MDHEN, SYDVKM. CDR3 size: 14 residues. V lost 4 bases, J lost 4 bases, and 13 bases lay in between. The CDR3 sequence is CASSYDRRFYGYTF. The CDR3 DNA reads TGTGCCAGCAGTTACGATAGGAGATTCTATGGCTACACCTTC.

The rearrangement joins TRBV19 to TRBJ2-3; tentatively, D is TRBD1 (5 bases). Germline V gene data show CDR1 as LNHDA and CDR2 as SQIVND (reference sequence). The CDR3 runs to 13 residues. V was clipped by 5 bases and J by 4 bases, with 10 bases between them. This CDR3 is CASSAGFPDTQYF. The CDR3 nucleotides are TGTGCCAGTAGTGCAGGGTTCCCAGATACGCAGTATTTT.

The chain couples TRBV4-1 to TRBJ1-2; D gene unclear. CDR3 length: 13 amino acids. Trimming took off 2 bases at V and 4 bases at J, with 8 bases between the two ends. Germline V gene data show CDR1 as MGHRA and CDR2 as YSYEKL. In DNA form, the CDR3 reads TGCGCCAGCAGCCAATTCACTCGCTATGGCTACACCTTC. Protein: CASSQFTRYGYTF.

A few counts support this clone. This chain uses TRBV27 with TRBJ2-1; the match to TRBD2 covers 12 bases. The CDR3 is 15 residues long. Germline assignment: CDR1 MNHEY and CDR2 SMNVEV (reference sequence). The junction had 1 base not matched to a gene; V was cut back by 5 bases and J by 2 bases. The CDR3 bases are TGTGCCAGCAGTCGACTAGCGGGGGCCTACAATGAGCAGTTCTTC. It is translated as CASSRLAGAYNEQFF.

The chain joins TRBV15 to TRBJ2-5, with 10 bases matching TRBD2. This CDR3 contains 16 residues. Germline loops: CDR1 LNHNV, CDR2 YYDKDF (reference sequence). The ends lost 1 base at V and 5 bases at J; junction bases unmatched: 7. CDR3 protein: CATSRGSSGSLETQYF. The CDR3 bases are TGTGCCACCAGCAGAGGGTCTAGCGGGAGCTTGGAGACCCAGTACTTC.

This chain links TRBV5-1 with TRBJ2-7, with 9 bases identical to TRBD1. The CDR3 sequence is 14 residues long. Trimming took 4 bases from V and 4 from J; bases not matched to a gene: 6. The V gene's germline CDR1 is SGHRS and CDR2 YFSETQ. CDR3 DNA: TGCGCCAGCAGCCCTACAGGGGGCGAATACGAGCAGTACTTC. Amino acid sequence: CASSPTGGEYEQYF.

This clone has a handful of counts. The rearrangement joins TRBV18 to TRBJ1-5; TRBD1 is a possible D gene (6 bases). CDR1 KGHSH and CDR2 LQKENI come from the germline V gene. This CDR3 has 13 amino acids. The ends were cut back, 8 bases at V and 2 bases at J, with 10 bases in the middle. CDR3 bases: TGTGCCAGCGCCCCAGGGGGCAATCAGCCCCAGCATTTT. Translating it yields CASAPGGNQPQHF. Based on the CDR3 plus reference TRBV18 and TRBJ1-5, the full variable domain is NAGVMQNPRHLVRRRGQEARLRCSPMKGHSHVYWYRQLPEEGLKFMVYLQKENIIDESGMPKERFSAEFPKEGPSILRIQQVVRGDSAAYFCASAPGGNQPQHFGDGTRLSIL.

The chain recombines TRBV19 with TRBJ2-1; 14 bases agree with TRBD2. Losses at the gene ends were 7 bases for V and 5 bases for J; bases not matched to a gene: 7. The CDR3 contains 16 residues. The germline V gene has CDR1 LNHDA and CDR2 SQIVND (reference sequence). Written as DNA, the CDR3 is TGTGCCAGTACCGGGGGGGGACTAGCGGGAGACAATGAGCAGTTCTTC. Protein sequence: CASTGGGLAGDNEQFF.

The V gene is TRBV9, the J gene TRBJ2-6; TRBD1 matches at 12 bases. V was pared by 4 bases and J by 1 base, with 6 bases of the junction left unmatched. Germline V lookup: CDR1 SGDLS, CDR2 YYNGEE. CDR3 length: 18 residues. DNA of the CDR3: TGTGCCAGCAGCCACCGGGACAGGGGGCTTTCTGGGGCCAACGTCCTGACTTTC. Its translation: CASSHRDRGLSGANVLTF.

This clone was counted a few times. The chain couples TRBV19 to TRBJ2-7; TRBD1 matches at 8 bases. The CDR3 extends over 15 amino acids. V lost 2 bases, J lost 3 bases, and 6 bases stayed unmatched. The germline CDR1 and CDR2 sequences are LNHDA and SQIVND (reference sequence). The CDR3 coding sequence is TGTGCCAGTAGTATAAGGGGACAGGCCCACTACGAGCAGTACTTC. Translation gives CASSIRGQAHYEQYF.

The genes are TRBV19 and TRBJ2-1; TRBD2 agrees at 7 bases. V lost 6 bases, J lost 1 base, and 3 bases stayed unmatched. CDR3 length: 14 amino acids. From germline, CDR1 is LNHDA and CDR2 SQIVND (reference sequence). The CDR3 DNA follows: TGTGCCAGTAGGGCGCGGGAGTCCTACAATGAGCAGTTCTTC. Its protein is CASRARESYNEQFF.

There are a few counts of this clone. The CDR3 ends on some other residue instead of the conserved phenylalanine or tryptophan, so this is likely a read error. V usage is TRBV6-5 and J usage is TRBJ1-2; no clear D gene. CDR1 MNHEY and CDR2 SVGAGI come from the germline V gene. Trimming took 2 bases from V and 9 from J, leaving 13 bases between them. The CDR3 is 13 amino acids. The CDR3 spells CASSYTGRRSYTV. In DNA, the CDR3 is TGTGCCAGCAGTTACACGGGAAGAAGGAGCTACACCGTC.